The 32 T cell receptor beta chains given below trace back to one sample, sequenced in a study of blood T cell repertoires in COVID-19. The repertoire was sequenced with immunoSEQ multiplex PCR; TCRdb's copy has only in-frame clones and lacks some. The repertoire includes over 250,000 clones, around nine tenths of them detected once, and roughly 10% sits in the top ten. The sequencing input was PBMCs or T cells enriched from blood (not recorded which). Receptors originate from a man aged 35 to 55 who had recovered from COVID-19.

This clone was recorded only once. This chain uses TRBV6-5 with TRBJ1-1; no reliable D call. Looked up from germline, CDR1 is MNHEY and CDR2 is SVGAGI. V was cut by 0 bases and J by 3 bases, with 8 bases left in between. The CDR3 totals 14 residues. This CDR3 reads CASSYSPRYTEAFF. Here the CDR3 DNA reads TGTGCCAGCAGTTACTCGCCCAGATACACTGAAGCTTTCTTT.

The chain uses TRBV28 and TRBJ2-5; weak D call: TRBD1 (6 bases). Between the trimmed V and J ends, which lost 6 bases and 5 bases, there was a span of 10 bases. CDR1 and CDR2 (germline): MDHEN, SYDVKM. The CDR3 spans 12 residues. In DNA form, the CDR3 reads TGTGCCAGCAGGGGGGCATGGGAGACCCAGTACTTC. This encodes CASRGAWETQYF.

CDR3 loop: CASSINRGGSETQYF. The CDR3 region has the DNA TGTGCCAGTAGTATTAACAGGGGTGGGAGCGAGACCCAGTACTTC. The chain recombines TRBV19 with TRBJ2-5; 7 nucleotides match TRBD1. In germline, CDR1 is LNHDA, CDR2 SQIVND (reference sequence). This CDR3 comprises 15 residues. The V gene end was trimmed by 3 bases and the J gene end by 5 bases; junction bases not matched to a gene: 9.

The gene calls are TRBV7-6 and TRBJ1-1; 8 bases are a match to TRBD1. Trimming removed 1 base from V and 6 bases from J; junction bases left unmatched: 7. Germline CDR1 reads SGHVS; CDR2 reads FNYEAQ. CDR3 length: 15 residues. The DNA for the CDR3 is TGTGCCAGCAGCTTAGTTTCGACAGGGGTGGCTGAAGCTTTCTTT. Protein sequence: CASSLVSTGVAEAFF.

This clone appeared once. V and J are TRBV19 and TRBJ2-7; 8 nucleotides align to TRBD1. Trimming took 8 bases from V and 6 from J; bases not matched to a gene: 9. This CDR3 is built from 13 residues. From germline, CDR1 is LNHDA and CDR2 SQIVND (reference sequence). The CDR3 DNA follows: TGTGCCAGTCGGGCGGACAGGGTCGGCGAGCAGTACTTC. The encoded protein is CASRADRVGEQYF.

The chain combines TRBV2 with TRBJ2-1, with D tentatively TRBD2 (6 bases). The CDR3 runs to 12 residues. Germline-derived CDR1 and CDR2 are SNHLY and FYNNEI. The V end was cut by 6 bases, the J end by 9 bases, with 12 bases between. CDR3: CASRRDVGEQFF. CDR3 bases: TGTGCCAGCAGGCGGGACGTAGGTGAGCAGTTCTTC.

The chain has TRBV11-2 and TRBJ1-1; D unclear. The CDR3 sequence is 16 residues long. Germline V gene data show CDR1 as SGHAT and CDR2 as FQNNGV. Trimming left V 1 base short and J 1 base short, with 13 bases between. CDR3 amino acids: CASSLARMAGNTEAFF. CDR3 nucleotides: TGTGCCAGCAGCTTAGCAAGGATGGCGGGGAACACTGAAGCTTTCTTT.

The chain employs TRBV3-1 (or the pseudogene TRBV3-2) and TRBJ1-2; the D gene is possibly TRBD1 (5 bases). V lost 2 bases and J 3 bases, leaving 16 bases between the germline ends. This CDR3 region has 16 residues. Germline-derived CDR1 and CDR2 are LGHDT and YNNKEL (reference sequence). In nucleotides, the CDR3 is TGTGCCAGCAGCCAATCATGGCAGGGCGAAGACTATGGCTACACCTTC. This translates into CASSQSWQGEDYGYTF.

The chain links TRBV28 to TRBJ2-5; 7 positions agree with TRBD1. CDR1 and CDR2 (germline): MDHEN, SYDVKM. Unmatched junction bases numbered 5, after V lost 1 base and J lost 3 bases. The CDR3 has 15 amino acids. Here the CDR3 reads CASSLSGGGKETQYF. The CDR3 DNA sequence: TGTGCCAGCAGTTTATCAGGGGGTGGCAAAGAGACCCAGTACTTC.

The rearrangement uses TRBV6-4 and TRBJ2-1, with a weak D call TRBD1 (5 bases). The CDR3 totals 12 residues. The germline V and J ends were trimmed by 0 bases and 11 bases, with 8 bases remaining between them. The germline gives CDR1 MRHNA, CDR2 SNTAGT. This CDR3 is CASSDSGHQQFF. In DNA form, the CDR3 reads TGTGCCAGCAGTGACTCTGGACACCAGCAGTTCTTC.

The chain uses TRBV7-2 and TRBJ2-2; the match to TRBD2 covers 8 bases. The V gene end was trimmed by 1 base and the J gene end by 1 base; junction bases not matched to a gene: 2. The CDR3 spans 16 residues. Germline values: CDR1 SGHTA, CDR2 FQGNSA. The CDR3 DNA is TGTGCCAGCAGCTTAGTTGCGGGGGGGAACACCGGGGAGCTGTTTTTT. Translating gives CASSLVAGGNTGELFF.

The rearrangement links TRBV7-9 to TRBJ2-7; D is possibly TRBD1 (5 bases). The CDR3 consists of 17 residues. With 0 bases removed from V and 4 bases from J, the gap between germline ends came to 19 bases. From germline, CDR1 is SEHNR and CDR2 FQNEAQ (reference sequence). The CDR3 region is CASSLARVGREIYEQYF. In nucleotides, the CDR3 is TGTGCCAGCAGCTTAGCCCGCGTGGGCAGGGAAATATACGAGCAGTACTTC.

The V call is TRBV12-3 or TRBV12-4, the J call TRBJ1-3; D is unclear. The CDR3 is made up of 12 amino acids. The V end lost 4 bases, the J end lost 5 bases, and 6 bases lay between the germline ends. Here the CDR3 DNA reads TGTGCCAGCAGTTCCCACAGAAACACCATATATTTT. This gives the protein CASSSHRNTIYF.

The V gene is TRBV7-2, the J gene TRBJ1-2, with D unresolved. V shed 2 bases and J shed 3 bases, with 16 bases lying between them. The CDR3 runs to 16 residues. The germline V gene has CDR1 SGHTA and CDR2 FQGNSA. CDR3 bases: TGTGCCAGCAGCTTACCCGCCGGGAGGCGCCACTATGGCTACACCTTC. Translated: CASSLPAGRRHYGYTF.

J is TRBJ2-7 and V is TRBV4-1; the match to TRBD2 covers 12 bases. Germline-derived CDR1 and CDR2 are MGHRA and YSYEKL. The CDR3 is made up of 17 amino acids. J lost 2 bases, V lost 0 bases, and 5 bases had no gene match. CDR3 nucleotide sequence: TGCGCCAGCAGCCAAGATGGACTAGCGGGGAGAGCCTACGAGCAGTACTTC. This codes for CASSQDGLAGRAYEQYF.

The chain has TRBV19 and TRBJ2-1, with a weak D call TRBD2 (5 bases). Trimming removed 6 bases from V and 8 bases from J, with 17 bases in between. This CDR3 is 14 amino acids long. The V gene's germline CDR1 is LNHDA and CDR2 SQIVND (reference sequence). This CDR3 is CASRATGKTDEQFF. The CDR3 nucleotides are TGTGCCAGTAGAGCAACGGGGAAGACCGATGAGCAGTTCTTC.

In its sample, this clone was seen a few times. This rearrangement joins TRBV6-5 to TRBJ2-1, with TRBD1 matching 9 bases. CDR3 length: 16 amino acids. V gave up 0 bases and J gave up 3 bases; unmatched junction bases: 3. CDR1 and CDR2 (germline): MNHEY, SVGAGI. The CDR3 DNA is TGTGCCAGCAGTTACTCGGACAGGGGAGGCTACAATGAGCAGTTCTTC. This gives the protein CASSYSDRGGYNEQFF.

The V and J genes are TRBV27 and TRBJ2-7; TRBD1 is a possible D gene (7 bases). The V gene's germline CDR1 is MNHEY and CDR2 SMNVEV (reference sequence). This CDR3 has 15 amino acids. V dropped 6 bases and J dropped 0 bases, with 15 bases sitting between them. The CDR3 loop reads CASSRPGGRSYEQYF. The CDR3 DNA is TGTGCCAGCAGCCGACCAGGGGGGCGCTCCTACGAGCAGTACTTC.

J is TRBJ1-2 and V is TRBV27, with no clear D. The V end lost 6 bases, the J end lost 1 base, and 6 bases lay between the germline ends. In germline, CDR1 is MNHEY, CDR2 SMNVEV (reference sequence). The length of the CDR3 is 12 residues. Here the CDR3 DNA reads TGTGCCAGCAGCCAGGATAACTATGGCTACACCTTC. Its translation is CASSQDNYGYTF.

The CDR3 loop reads CSPLSVTEAFF. The CDR3, as DNA: TGCAGTCCTCTATCCGTCACTGAAGCTTTCTTT. The gene calls are TRBV20-1 and TRBJ1-1; the D is unclear. The ends were cut back, 8 bases at V and 4 bases at J, with 11 bases in the middle. This CDR3 has 11 residues. Germline V gene sequence: CDR1 DFQATT, CDR2 SNEGSKA (reference sequence).

This chain links TRBV12-3 or TRBV12-4 with TRBJ1-1; TRBD1 matches at 8 bases. The trim removed 5 bases at V and 8 bases at J, leaving 7 bases unmatched. This CDR3 has 13 residues. The DNA of the CDR3 is TGTGCCAGCAGTCCTCGACGGGACAGGGAAGCTTTCTTT. It yields the protein CASSPRRDREAFF.

The chain carries TRBV25-1 and TRBJ2-7; D is ambiguous. The CDR3 is 11 residues long. Trimming left V 2 bases short and J 3 bases short, with 2 bases between. The germline V gene has CDR1 MGHDK and CDR2 SYGVNS. DNA for the CDR3: TGTGCCAGCAGTGAACGCTACGAGCAGTACTTC. Its translation is CASSERYEQYF.

This chain joins TRBV7-2 and TRBJ2-2; the D gene is possibly TRBD2 (5 bases). Trimming removed 1 base from V and 0 bases from J, with 9 bases in between. Germline V gene lookup returns CDR1 SGHTA and CDR2 FQGNSA. The CDR3 runs to 16 residues. CDR3 protein: CASSLVANTNTGELFF. DNA of the CDR3: TGTGCCAGCAGCTTAGTAGCGAACACGAACACCGGGGAGCTGTTTTTT.

The chain links TRBV14 to TRBJ2-7; 9 bases map to TRBD1. V shed 4 bases, J shed 7 bases, and the junction held 14 bases outside the gene matches. The CDR3 covers 16 residues. The germline V gene has CDR1 SGHDN and CDR2 FVKESK. The CDR3 nucleotides are TGTGCCAGCAGCCCTCCGGGACAGGGTAATTTTCGGGAGCAGTACTTC. This encodes CASSPPGQGNFREQYF.

This clone turned up a few times. This chain uses TRBV6-5 with TRBJ1-6, with TRBD1 matching 8 bases. V lost 6 bases to trimming and J lost 9 bases; unmatched junction nucleotides: 10. CDR1 and CDR2 (germline): MNHEY, SVGAGI. The CDR3 has 15 amino acids. For the CDR3, the DNA is TGTGCCAGCAGCCGCCCCCAGGGGGCGGCTTCACCCCTCCACTTT. It translates to CASSRPQGAASPLHF.

This clone was seen just once. V and J are TRBV7-3 and TRBJ2-1; no clear D. The CDR3 runs to 14 residues. CDR1 and CDR2 from the germline V gene are SGHTA and FQGTGA. Trimming shortened V by 4 bases and J by 8 bases, and 15 bases separated the two germline ends. CDR3 amino acids: CASSSKDSRYEQFF. The CDR3 DNA is TGTGCCAGCAGCTCGAAAGACTCACGGTATGAGCAGTTCTTC.

The CDR3 DNA sequence: TGTGCCAGTATCCCCCAAGGAGGGGAAAGCGTTCGAGAGACCCAGTACTTC. Its translation: CASIPQGGESVRETQYF. The chain employs TRBV7-9 and TRBJ2-5; possibly TRBD2 for D (6 bases). With 9 bases removed from V and 4 bases from J, the gap between germline ends came to 27 bases. The CDR3 has 17 residues. Per the germline V gene, CDR1 is SEHNR and CDR2 is FQNEAQ (reference sequence).

In this sample, this clone turned up once. The chain uses TRBV7-3 and TRBJ2-2, with D maybe TRBD2 (6 bases). The CDR3 has 13 amino acids. V was pared by 5 bases and J by 6 bases, with 10 bases between. Germline CDR1 and CDR2: SGHTA and FQGTGA. The CDR3 sequence: CASSNGGAGELFF. The CDR3 nucleotides are TGTGCCAGCAGCAATGGAGGGGCCGGGGAGCTGTTTTTT.

CDR3 bases: TGTGCCAGCTCTCCGCTTTCCGTCGATACTCATGGCTACACCTTC. This gives the protein CASSPLSVDTHGYTF. The chain employs TRBV18 and TRBJ1-2, with D hard to call. CDR3 length: 15 amino acids. V was shortened by 6 bases and J by 6 bases, with 20 bases between the two germline ends. In germline, CDR1 is KGHSH, CDR2 LQKENI.

In this sample, this clone turned up a few times. The chain recombines TRBV13 with TRBJ1-6; 7 nucleotides align to TRBD1. The CDR3 has 16 residues. Germline V lookup: CDR1 PRHDT, CDR2 FYEKMQ (reference sequence). With 6 bases clipped from V and 0 bases from J, the junction kept 5 bases outside the gene matches. CDR3 bases: TGTGCCAGCAGTTCGGGGGACAGCTCCTATAATTCACCCCTCCACTTT. It codes for CASSSGDSSYNSPLHF.

This sequence joins TRBV3-1 (or the pseudogene TRBV3-2) and TRBJ1-6; TRBD1 might be the D (6 bases). Trimming shortened V by 4 bases and J by 8 bases, and 12 bases separated the two germline ends. Germline CDR1 LGHDT, CDR2 YNNKEL (reference sequence). This CDR3 region has 14 residues. The CDR3 sequence is CASSRDISHSPLHF. Written as DNA, the CDR3 is TGTGCCAGCAGCCGGGACATCTCTCATTCACCCCTCCACTTT.

V is TRBV6-1 and J is TRBJ1-2, with a weak D call TRBD1 (5 bases). Trimming took 4 bases from V and 3 from J, leaving 21 bases between them. CDR1 is MNHNS, CDR2 SASEGT, per germline. This CDR3 is 17 amino acids long. CDR3 nucleotide sequence: TGTGCCAGCAGTGGTTCATTGGGGCAGGGCACCTACTATGGCTACACCTTC. The encoded protein is CASSGSLGQGTYYGYTF.